This TCR beta chain was sequenced in a study of T cell responses to AZD1222 COVID-19 vaccine. CDR3 length: 13 amino acids. Germline V gene data show CDR1 as MNHEY and CDR2 as SMNVEV (reference sequence). The ends were cut back, 3 bases at V and 2 bases at J, with 6 bases in the middle. With respect to this clone: Its antigen remains unknown.

The method was immunoSEQ multiplex PCR; TCRdb's version includes in-frame clones alone and lacks a portion of them. The sample holds 65,000 to 80,000 clones, under 95% seen once. The study's findings and limits: As reported, nearly half of all spike-specific TCRs target variant regions that are unmutated. Females outnumbered males among donors, who were mostly white British; clonal diversity was possibly underestimated. The study found Spike-specific TCR breadth and depth rose after two AZD1222 doses. At 160-218 and 743-854, vaccine-associated CD4 TCRs were dominant, and they spanned spike.

The J gene is TRBJ2-3, the V gene TRBV27; D is ambiguous. The source material was peripheral blood, sampled on day 0 of MenACWY control vaccination. This TCR derives from an adult in good health. CDR3 loop: CASSFADTDTQYF. The CDR3 nucleotides are TGTGCCAGCAGTTTTGCAGACACAGATACGCAGTATTTT.